The 26 T cell receptor beta chains reported below all come from one sample, sequenced in a study of CD8 T cells in ankylosing spondylitis. TCRdb reprocessed the 5' RACE reads via MiXCR and lists one record per CDR3 protein. Of nearly 350,000 distinct CDR3 sequences in the sample, roughly 14% were seen once. Material for sequencing was blood, either unsorted or a sorted T cell fraction (not recorded which). The receptors were sampled from a male donor with ankylosing spondylitis or in good health (not recorded which).

This clonotype was detected only a few times. This sequence joins TRBV18 and TRBJ2-2, with D maybe TRBD1 (5 bases). The CDR3 runs to 14 residues. Trimming stripped 5 bases from V and 1 base from J, with 8 bases between. From germline, CDR1 is KGHSH and CDR2 LQKENI. The CDR3 spells CASSTDRNTGELFF. CDR3 DNA: TGTGCCAGCTCAACCGACAGGAACACCGGGGAGCTGTTTTTT.

Here the CDR3 reads CASGNYYGYTF. CDR3 bases: TGTGCCAGTGGTAATTACTATGGCTACACCTTC. The genes are TRBV12-3 or TRBV12-4 and TRBJ1-2; D unclear. Trimming cost V 9 bases and J 3 bases, with 8 bases left between them. The CDR3 length is 11 residues.

The V and J genes are TRBV5-1 and TRBJ2-1, with D possibly matching TRBD1 (6 bases). The CDR3 sequence is 13 residues long. Trimming shortened V by 4 bases and J by 7 bases, and 12 bases separated the two germline ends. Germline V gene sequence: CDR1 SGHRS, CDR2 YFSETQ. The CDR3, as DNA: TGCGCCAGCAGCCCATTTCAGGGGAATGAGCAGTTCTTC. Translated, it gives CASSPFQGNEQFF.

This clonotype appeared a few times. The CDR3 DNA is TGTGCCAGCAGTGATTCGGGGAGCTCCTACGAGCAGTACTTC. The encoded protein is CASSDSGSSYEQYF. The chain joins TRBV12-3 or TRBV12-4 to TRBJ2-7; D is possibly TRBD2 (5 bases). Deletions cut 5 bases from V and 0 bases from J, with 11 bases between. The CDR3 covers 14 residues.

This chain joins TRBV7-9 and TRBJ2-5, with D possibly matching TRBD2 (7 bases). V lost 3 bases and J lost 3, with 14 bases in between. This CDR3 is built from 15 residues. CDR1 is SEHNR and CDR2 is FQNEAQ in the germline V gene (reference sequence). CDR3 coding DNA: TGTGCCAGCAGCTTGGCGGGGGCGATGGAAGAGACCCAGTACTTC. It encodes CASSLAGAMEETQYF.

There are a few counts of this clonotype. The chain uses TRBV5-1 and TRBJ2-3; 7 nucleotides line up with TRBD2. The CDR3 spans 14 residues. CDR1 is SGHRS, CDR2 YFSETQ, per germline. Unmatched junction bases numbered 6, after V lost 3 bases and J lost 5 bases. Here the CDR3 reads CASSSPSGGDTQYF. Here the CDR3 DNA reads TGCGCCAGCAGCTCCCCTAGCGGAGGAGATACGCAGTATTTT.

This clonotype was detected ten times or more. CDR3 sequence reads: CASSSGGSAEAFF. The CDR3 bases are TGTGCCAGCAGCTCCGGGGGCAGCGCTGAAGCTTTCTTT. The chain uses TRBV12-3 or TRBV12-4 and TRBJ1-1; weak D call: TRBD1 (6 bases). V gave up 6 bases and J gave up 6 bases, with 14 bases separating them. The CDR3 has 13 amino acids.

This chain links TRBV4-1 with TRBJ2-7, with D possibly being TRBD1 or TRBD2 (5 bases each). V lost 1 base and J lost 1, with 11 bases in between. Germline CDR1 MGHRA, CDR2 YSYEKL. This CDR3 is 15 amino acids long. In nucleotides, the CDR3 is TGCGCCAGCAGCCAAGTCGGGGCAGTTTCCTACGAGCAGTACTTC. Its protein is CASSQVGAVSYEQYF.

In this sample, this clonotype turned up a few times. V usage is TRBV12-3 or TRBV12-4 and J usage is TRBJ1-5; D possibly corresponds to TRBD1 (6 bases). The germline V and J ends were trimmed by 2 bases and 4 bases, with 9 bases remaining between them. CDR3 length: 14 amino acids. CDR3 region: CASSLTGQNQPQHF. In DNA form, the CDR3 reads TGTGCCAGCAGTTTAACAGGGCAGAATCAGCCCCAGCATTTT.

The rearrangement links TRBV12-3 or TRBV12-4 to TRBJ2-3; maybe TRBD1 (5 bases). The CDR3 is 13 amino acids. V was clipped by 6 bases and J by 0 bases, with 7 bases between them. The CDR3 DNA reads TGTGCCAGCAGGGGGCTTAGCACAGATACGCAGTATTTT. Encoded protein: CASRGLSTDTQYF.

The V call is TRBV20-1, the J call TRBJ1-4, with 9 bases identical to TRBD1. CDR3 length equals 13 residues. V shed 6 bases and J 8 bases; nucleotides not matched to a gene: 7. The V gene's germline CDR1 is DFQATT and CDR2 SNEGSKA (reference sequence). CDR3 bases: TGCAGTGCGACTACAGGGACAGGGGAAAAACTGTTTTTT. Its translation is CSATTGTGEKLFF.

This clonotype was observed many times. The chain couples TRBV30 to TRBJ1-2; D is unresolved. Germline CDR1 is GTSNPN and CDR2 is SVGIG (reference sequence). V lost 5 bases, J lost 8 bases, and 15 bases lay in between. CDR3 length: 12 residues. In DNA, the CDR3 is TGTGCCTGGTCTCGCAAGGAACGAGGCTACACCTTC. It specifies CAWSRKERGYTF. The full variable domain, rest sourced from reference TRBV30 and TRBJ1-2, is SQTIHQWPATLVQPVGSPLSLECTVEGTSNPNLYWYRQAAGRGLQLLFYSVGIGQISSEVPQNLSASRPQDRQFILSSKKLLLSDSGFYLCAWSRKERGYTFGSGTRLTVV.

This sequence joins TRBV10-3 and TRBJ1-5; D is uncertain. V gave up 2 bases and J gave up 2 bases, with 13 bases separating them. The CDR3 runs 16 residues. Germline V CDR1 and CDR2: ENHRY, SYGVKD. In DNA form, the CDR3 reads TGTGCCATCAGTGAGGTGGGGTCCGGGGGCAATCAGCCCCAGCATTTT. This sequence encodes CAISEVGSGGNQPQHF.

The CDR3 reads CASMSRVGETQYF. The CDR3 nucleotides read TGTGCCAGCATGTCGAGGGTAGGAGAGACCCAGTACTTC. The chain couples TRBV7-2 to TRBJ2-5; a weak D match, TRBD2 (5 bases). The germline gives CDR1 SGHTA, CDR2 FQGNSA. The V end lost 7 bases, the J end lost 4 bases, and 13 bases lay between the germline ends. CDR3 length: 13 residues.

This clonotype was counted a few times. This chain joins TRBV29-1 and TRBJ2-3, with 8 bases matching TRBD1. The V gene end was trimmed by 5 bases and the J gene end by 1 base; junction bases not matched to a gene: 5. CDR3 length equals 14 residues. Germline V gives CDR1 SQVTM, CDR2 ANQGSEA. Written as DNA, the CDR3 is TGCAGCGTTTTACTGACAGGGGGCACAGATACGCAGTATTTT. Protein sequence: CSVLLTGGTDTQYF.

This clonotype was detected only a few times. The V and J genes are TRBV11-2 and TRBJ2-3; tentatively, D is TRBD1 (5 bases). V gave up 1 base and J gave up 4 bases, with 15 bases separating them. Germline loops: CDR1 SGHAT, CDR2 FQNNGV. The CDR3 spans 16 residues. CDR3 DNA: TGTGCCAGCAGCTTAGCGGTCCCCTTAGGGGCAGATACGCAGTATTTT. This gives the protein CASSLAVPLGADTQYF.

This clonotype has just a few counts. The rearrangement links TRBV5-1 to TRBJ2-5, with D perhaps assigned TRBD1 or TRBD2 (5 bases each). The length of the CDR3 is 16 residues. Germline-derived CDR1 and CDR2 are SGHRS and YFSETQ. Between the trimmed V and J ends, which lost 1 base and 3 bases, there was a span of 16 bases. This chain's CDR3 is CASSLIGQRGKETQYF. The CDR3, as DNA: TGCGCCAGCAGCTTGATCGGCCAGAGGGGAAAAGAGACCCAGTACTTC.

The chain has TRBV11-2 and TRBJ2-7, with D hard to call. The CDR3 sequence is 13 residues long. Deletions cut 2 bases from V and 1 base from J, with 6 bases between. Germline CDR1 reads SGHAT; CDR2 reads FQNNGV. The CDR3 DNA sequence: TGTGCCAGCAGCTTAACGCCTTCCTACGAGCAGTACTTC. This codes for CASSLTPSYEQYF.

Only a few counts were recorded for this clonotype. The rearrangement uses TRBV5-6 and TRBJ2-3, with TRBD2 as a possible D gene (6 bases). Per germline, CDR1 SGHDT and CDR2 YYEEEE. The CDR3 covers 15 residues. V lost 4 bases and J 2 bases, leaving 14 bases between the germline ends. Here the CDR3 DNA reads TGTGCCAGCAGCCGCCCGGGACTCTCCACAGATACGCAGTATTTT. This gives the protein CASSRPGLSTDTQYF.

This chain connects TRBV15 to TRBJ2-3; no clear D gene. Germline V gene sequence: CDR1 LNHNV, CDR2 YYDKDF (reference sequence). With 0 bases removed from V and 5 bases from J, the gap between germline ends came to 6 bases. The CDR3 loop spans 13 amino acids. The CDR3 reads CATSRDDGDTQYF. The CDR3 DNA is TGTGCCACCAGCAGAGATGACGGAGATACGCAGTATTTT.

This clonotype was seen many times. This chain connects TRBV10-3 to TRBJ1-1; unclear D gene. V lost 0 bases to trimming and J lost 3 bases, with 5 bases between them. This CDR3 region has 13 residues. The germline gives CDR1 ENHRY, CDR2 SYGVKD. CDR3 loop: CAISESRDTEAFF. In nucleotides, the CDR3 is TGTGCCATCAGTGAGTCTAGGGACACTGAAGCTTTCTTT.

This clonotype was recorded at least ten times. The DNA for the CDR3 is TGTGCCAGCAGGTCGGACAGGACCTATGGCTACACCTTC. Translating it yields CASRSDRTYGYTF. This sequence joins TRBV6-1 and TRBJ1-2; 7 nucleotides agree with TRBD1. Germline values: CDR1 MNHNS, CDR2 SASEGT. The CDR3 has 13 amino acids. The V segment lost 6 bases and the J segment 4 bases; nucleotides outside the gene matches: 5.

This clonotype was found a few times. The J gene is TRBJ2-1, the V gene TRBV4-2, with D perhaps TRBD2 (6 bases). Trimming stripped 0 bases from V and 4 bases from J, with 10 bases between. The CDR3 totals 15 residues. Looked up from germline, CDR1 is LGHNA and CDR2 is YNFKEQ. CDR3 protein: CASSQEVAAYNEQFF. Written as DNA, the CDR3 is TGTGCCAGCAGCCAAGAAGTAGCGGCATACAATGAGCAGTTCTTC.

This clonotype was counted many times. The chain recombines TRBV12-3 or TRBV12-4 with TRBJ2-2, with TRBD1 matching over 9 bases. The CDR3 is made up of 14 amino acids. Germline trimming cut 6 bases from V and 5 bases from J; bases unmatched to any gene: 4. The CDR3 bases are TGTGCCAGCAGCCGGGACAGGGCAACCGGGGAGCTGTTTTTT. Its protein product is CASSRDRATGELFF.

There are a few counts of this clonotype. The chain employs TRBV11-3 and TRBJ2-7; 7 bases align to TRBD1. The ends lost 2 bases at V and 1 base at J; junction bases unmatched: 5. The CDR3 runs 15 residues. CDR1 and CDR2 from the germline V gene are SGHNT and YENEEA. The CDR3 bases are TGTGCCAGCAGCTTACCCCGGGACAGATCCTACGAGCAGTACTTC. Amino acid sequence: CASSLPRDRSYEQYF.

This clonotype was observed a handful of times. This rearrangement joins TRBV29-1 to TRBJ2-1; 7 bases are a match to TRBD2. This CDR3 has 15 residues. Germline loops: CDR1 SQVTM, CDR2 ANQGSEA. J gave up 8 bases and V 0 bases, and 10 bases lay outside the gene matches. In DNA, the CDR3 is TGCAGCGTTGAAGATGGGCGACTAGCCGGCTATGAGCAGTTCTTC. The encoded protein is CSVEDGRLAGYEQFF.